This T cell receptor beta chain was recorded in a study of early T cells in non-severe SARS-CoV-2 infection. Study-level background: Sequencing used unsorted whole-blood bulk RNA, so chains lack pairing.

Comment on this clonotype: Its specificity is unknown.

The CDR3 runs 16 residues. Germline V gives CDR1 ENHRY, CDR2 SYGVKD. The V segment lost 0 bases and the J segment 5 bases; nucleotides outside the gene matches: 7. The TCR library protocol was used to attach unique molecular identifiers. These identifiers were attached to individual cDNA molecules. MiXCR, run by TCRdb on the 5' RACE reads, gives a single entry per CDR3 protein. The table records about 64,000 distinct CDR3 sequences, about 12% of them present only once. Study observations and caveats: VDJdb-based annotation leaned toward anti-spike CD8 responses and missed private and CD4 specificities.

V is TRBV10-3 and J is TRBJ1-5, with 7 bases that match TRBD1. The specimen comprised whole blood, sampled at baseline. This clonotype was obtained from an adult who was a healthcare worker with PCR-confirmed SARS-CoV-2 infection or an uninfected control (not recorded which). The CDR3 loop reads CAISESDTGDDQPQHF. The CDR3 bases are TGTGCCATCAGTGAGTCGGATACAGGGGATGATCAGCCCCAGCATTTT.